The 13 T cell receptor beta chains listed next were all sequenced from one sample in a study of sequential checkpoint blockade in melanoma (dated by TCRdb to the late 2010s). Libraries were made using the immunoSEQ multiplex PCR assay. TCRdb obtained this table from immuneACCESS and retained in-frame rearrangements with V and J assigned. These tables miss some clones; where compared with another copy, unresolved V genes account for less than half of the shortfall, and the remainder is unexplained. This sample gives about 18,000 clones in total; approximately 81% of them show up just once. 30% to 40% of the sample comes from the top ten. The sample's treatment or condition label, decoded: randomized to nivolumab then ipilimumab (arm A) or the reverse (arm B). This specimen was CD8+ T cells sorted from blood (inferred from file names), taken from a patient given nivolumab and ipilimumab in sequence. These receptors originate from a human donor with melanoma.

The V gene is TRBV6-1, the J gene TRBJ2-7; D perhaps matches TRBD2 (5 bases). The V end was cut by 3 bases, the J end by 1 base, with 10 bases between. The CDR3 has 14 amino acids. In germline, CDR1 is MNHNS, CDR2 SASEGT. The CDR3 loop is CASSEGVGSYEQYF. Here the CDR3 DNA reads TGTGCCAGCAGTGAGGGAGTCGGATCCTACGAGCAGTACTTC.

The J gene is TRBJ2-3, the V gene TRBV6-5, with D possibly being TRBD2 (6 bases). The length of the CDR3 is 14 residues. V lost 0 bases and J 4 bases, leaving 8 bases between the germline ends. In germline, CDR1 is MNHEY, CDR2 SVGAGI. CDR3 protein: CASSYSGEADTQYF. CDR3 coding DNA: TGTGCCAGCAGTTACTCAGGGGAGGCAGATACGCAGTATTTT.

The DNA of the CDR3 is TGTGCCAGCAGCAACAGGGGGTATTCACCCCTCCACTTT. This translates into CASSNRGYSPLHF. The rearrangement joins TRBV27 to TRBJ1-6; 8 bases line up with TRBD1. After removal of 6 bases from V and 8 bases from J, the junction contained 3 bases not matched to a gene. The CDR3 contains 13 residues. Per the germline V gene, CDR1 is MNHEY and CDR2 is SMNVEV (reference sequence).

CDR3 region: CASSASGGGTGELFF. In DNA, the CDR3 is TGTGCCAGCAGCGCTAGCGGGGGGGGGACCGGGGAGCTGTTTTTT. The chain carries TRBV6-1 and TRBJ2-2, with 12 nucleotides matching TRBD2. Trimming removed 6 bases from V and 5 bases from J; junction bases left unmatched: 4. CDR3 size: 15 residues. In germline, CDR1 is MNHNS, CDR2 SASEGT.

The genes are TRBV30 and TRBJ2-6; no reliable D call. Germline CDR1 is GTSNPN and CDR2 is SVGIG (reference sequence). V lost 2 bases to trimming and J lost 1 base, with 9 bases between them. CDR3 length: 15 amino acids. In nucleotides, the CDR3 is TGTGCCTGGAGTACCGCAGGTTCTGGGGCCAACGTCCTGACTTTC. This translates into CAWSTAGSGANVLTF.

The genes are TRBV4-1 and TRBJ2-7; tentatively, D is TRBD1 (6 bases). There are 14 residues in the CDR3. Germline V gene data show CDR1 as MGHRA and CDR2 as YSYEKL. V lost 1 base, J lost 3 bases, and 10 bases lay in between. The CDR3 nucleotides read TGCGCCAGCAGCCAAGGGCAGGGGAGCTACGAGCAGTACTTC. Its translation: CASSQGQGSYEQYF.

The rearrangement joins TRBV25-1 to TRBJ2-1; TRBD1 might be the D (6 bases). Germline CDR1 MGHDK, CDR2 SYGVNS. The CDR3 extends over 17 amino acids. Trimming took 6 bases from V and 7 from J, leaving 25 bases between them. CDR3 nucleotide sequence: TGTGCCAGCAGCCGACCACAGGGCCTTTCGAAGGATAATGAGCAGTTCTTC. This codes for CASSRPQGLSKDNEQFF. The full variable domain, in which reference TRBV25-1 and TRBJ2-1 provide the parts outside the CDR3, is EADIYQTPRYLVIGTGKKITLECSQTMGHDKMYWYQQDPGMELHLIHYSYGVNSTEKGDLSSESTVSRIRTEHFPLTLESARPSHTSQYLCASSRPQGLSKDNEQFFGPGTRLTVL.

As to this clone: Other DNA sequences within the sample encode an identical CDR3. This chain connects TRBV7-9 to TRBJ1-4; a weak D match, TRBD1 (5 bases). The CDR3 has 14 residues. The V and J ends lost 5 bases and 5 bases respectively, with 12 bases between them. Germline loops: CDR1 SEHNR, CDR2 FQNEAQ (reference sequence). Here the CDR3 reads CASSGGTDNEKLFF. For the CDR3, the DNA is TGTGCCAGCAGCGGAGGGACCGACAATGAAAAACTGTTTTTT.

The chain has TRBV18 and TRBJ2-7; possible D gene TRBD1, 5 bases. The length of the CDR3 is 13 residues. Per germline, CDR1 KGHSH and CDR2 LQKENI. Trimming cost V 3 bases and J 2 bases, with 8 bases left between them. The CDR3 DNA sequence: TGTGCCAGCTCACCCCAGGACACCTACGAGCAGTACTTC. Amino acid sequence: CASSPQDTYEQYF.

The rearrangement uses TRBV7-6 and TRBJ1-5; the match to TRBD1 covers 9 bases. The ends lost 4 bases at V and 10 bases at J; junction bases unmatched: 8. CDR1 and CDR2 from the germline V gene are SGHVS and FNYEAQ. The CDR3 covers 14 residues. This CDR3 is CASSSGQGVSPQHF. CDR3 nucleotide sequence: TGTGCCAGCAGCTCGGGACAGGGTGTAAGTCCCCAGCATTTT.

This chain connects TRBV2 to TRBJ2-5, with D tentatively TRBD1 (7 bases). CDR1 is SNHLY, CDR2 FYNNEI, per germline. CDR3 length: 15 residues. Trimming pared 3 bases from V and 4 bases from J, leaving 15 bases between. Written as DNA, the CDR3 is TGTGCCAGCAGTGACGGGACAGTCGGGGGAGAGACCCAGTACTTC. Protein product: CASSDGTVGGETQYF.

The V gene is TRBV5-6, the J gene TRBJ1-5; D possibly corresponds to TRBD1 (5 bases). The V and J ends lost 5 bases and 2 bases respectively, with 11 bases between them. The CDR3 length is 14 residues. Germline V gives CDR1 SGHDT, CDR2 YYEEEE. The CDR3 DNA is TGTGCCAGCAGTCCAGGGTACGGCAATCAGCCCCAGCATTTT. Residues: CASSPGYGNQPQHF.

J is TRBJ2-1 and V is TRBV7-8; 7 bases line up with TRBD1. V was pared by 5 bases and J by 0 bases, with 7 bases of the junction left unmatched. Germline loops: CDR1 SGHVS, CDR2 FQNEAQ. CDR3 size: 16 residues. Here the CDR3 DNA reads TGTGCCAGCAGCAGGACGGACAGGAGCTCCTACAATGAGCAGTTCTTC. This encodes CASSRTDRSSYNEQFF.